These T cell receptor beta chains were read from a single sample in a study of blood T cells in healthy people across ages. TCRdb analysed the 5' RACE reads with MiXCR anew, one entry per CDR3 protein. The top ten clones hold approximately 0.79% of a sample with roughly 1,000,000 distinct CDR3 sequences, approximately 25% of them seen once. The same specimen was also included in a second study, on T cells of mothers and their children.

Sample: blood. These receptors were collected from a girl aged 2 to 9 in good health. The CDR3 runs from the conserved cysteine through the conserved F or W. D genes are given only for firm matches. Expanded clones get a size class; other rows say once, few or many, or leave the size out.

15	-	TRBV7-2	-	TRBJ2-1	TGTGCCAGCAGCTCCAGCGGGGGACAGTACAATGAGCAGTTCTTC	CASSSSGGQYNEQFF
13	many	TRBV7-9	-	TRBJ2-7	TGTGCCAGCAGCTTAGAAGGATTCTACGAGCAGTACTTC	CASSLEGFYEQYF
17	few	TRBV27	TRBD2	TRBJ2-3	TGTGCCAGCAGTTTTACTCTAGCGGGAGGGCCAGGTGATACGCAGTATTTT	CASSFTLAGGPGDTQYF
17	-	TRBV29-1	TRBD1	TRBJ1-3	TGCAGCGTTGAAGCCTACGCGACAGGGACCTCTGGAAACACCATATATTTT	CSVEAYATGTSGNTIYF
16	few	TRBV12-3/TRBV12-4	TRBD2	TRBJ2-1	TGTGCCAGCAGCCCCCCCAGCGGGGGGGCCTACAATGAGCAGTTCTTC	CASSPPSGGAYNEQFF
15	-	TRBV7-8	-	TRBJ2-7	TGTGCCAGCAGCCCCCCAGGGGAGTTAGACTACGAGCAGTACTTC	CASSPPGELDYEQYF
12	-	TRBV29-1	TRBD1	TRBJ2-1	TGCAGCGTATGGACAGGGGATTATGAGCAGCTCTTC	CSVWTGDYEQLF
13	-	TRBV27	-	TRBJ2-7	TGTGCCAGCGGACTATCGGGAGTCCACGAGCAGTACTTC	CASGLSGVHEQYF
15	few	TRBV4-2	-	TRBJ1-5	TGTGCCAGCAGCCTTCACAGAGATAGCAATCAGCCCCAGCATTTT	CASSLHRDSNQPQHF
16	-	TRBV27	TRBD2	TRBJ2-5	TGTGCCAGCAGTTTAGGAAGCGGGAGTTTGATGGAGACCCAGTACTTC	CASSLGSGSLMETQYF
15	few	TRBV5-1	TRBD1	TRBJ2-5	TGCGCCAGCAGTGGACAGGTCAATGATTTTTGGACCCAGTACTTC	CASSGQVNDFWTQYF
14	-	TRBV5-1	-	TRBJ2-7	TGCGCCAGCAGCCGGTTCGGGGCGCAAGACGAGCAGTACTTC	CASSRFGAQDEQYF
17	-	TRBV28	TRBD1	TRBJ1-4	TGTGCCAGCAGCGTTACAGGGGGCGGTTTTTTTGAAGAAAGACTGTTTTTT	CASSVTGGGFFEERLFF
15	many	TRBV7-3	-	TRBJ2-5	TGTGCCAGCAGCTTACTTTCAGGGGCTAGGGAGACCCAGTACTTC	CASSLLSGARETQYF
14	few	TRBV5-6	-	TRBJ2-5	TGTGCCAGCAGCTTAGTGACTAGGACGGAGACCCAGTACTTC	CASSLVTRTETQYF
17	-	TRBV12-3/TRBV12-4	TRBD1	TRBJ1-1	TGTGCCAGCTACCCCTACGACAGGGGGCCACGGAACACTGAAGCTTTCTTT	CASYPYDRGPRNTEAFF
12	many	TRBV11-2	-	TRBJ2-1	TGTGCCAGCGGGAGGAGGGGTAATGAGCAGTTCTTC	CASGRRGNEQFF
13	few	TRBV29-1	TRBD2	TRBJ2-5	TGCAGCGGGGGACTAGATGTTGGTGAGACCCAGTACTTC	CSGGLDVGETQYF
15	-	TRBV3-1	-	TRBJ1-2	TGTGCCAGCAGCCAAGATCCGAATCTGCGCTATGGCTACACCTTC	CASSQDPNLRYGYTF
15	-	TRBV12-3/TRBV12-4	TRBD1	TRBJ2-4	TGTGCCAGCAGCCGGACAGGGCGAGGCAAAAACATTCAGTACTTC	CASSRTGRGKNIQYF
16	few	TRBV20-1	TRBD2	TRBJ2-1	TGCAGTGCTACCGGTATGACTAGCGGGAGTATAAATGAGCAGTTCTTC	CSATGMTSGSINEQFF
14	-	TRBV18	TRBD2	TRBJ2-5	TGTGCCAGCTCACGACCGGGACTAGGAGAGACCCAGTACTTC	CASSRPGLGETQYF
16	-	TRBV12-3/TRBV12-4	-	TRBJ2-2	TGTGCCAGCAGTTTCATCGGCGGCGTTTTAGTGGGGGAGCTGTTTTTT	CASSFIGGVLVGELFF
13	-	TRBV20-1	-	TRBJ2-5	TGCAGTGCTAGAAGGACGCCGCAAGAGACCCAGTACTTC	CSARRTPQETQYF
14	-	TRBV29-1	-	TRBJ2-6	TGCAGCGTGACCACGAGCTCTGGGGCCAACGTCCTGACTTTC	CSVTTSSGANVLTF
16	-	TRBV28	TRBD2	TRBJ2-1	TGTGCCAGCAGTTTGCCCCGACTAGCGGGGAGGGGTGAGCAGTTCTTC	CASSLPRLAGRGEQFF
17	few	TRBV5-1	-	TRBJ2-1	TGCGCCAGCAGCTGGGGGACGTTGGGTATAGCTGGCGATGAGCAGTTCTTC	CASSWGTLGIAGDEQFF
12	-	TRBV3-1	-	TRBJ2-4	TGTGCCAGCAGCCAATATGGGGGCGTTCAGTACTTC	CASSQYGGVQYF
15	-	TRBV10-3	TRBD1	TRBJ2-5	TGTGCCATCAGTCCCGGGACAGATTCAGGAGAGACCCAGTACTTC	CAISPGTDSGETQYF
14	-	TRBV12-5	-	TRBJ2-7	TGTGCTAGTGGTCCTTCGGACAGTCGCTACGAGCAGTACTTC	CASGPSDSRYEQYF
18	-	TRBV28	-	TRBJ2-4	TGTGCCAGCAGTGCTCGACAGGGAGGGAACGTGGCCAAAAACATTCAGTACTTC	CASSARQGGNVAKNIQYF
17	few	TRBV4-1	TRBD1	TRBJ2-4	TGCGCCAGCAGCCAAGCTGGGACAGGGGGTGGCGAAAACATTCAGTACTTC	CASSQAGTGGGENIQYF
10	few	TRBV6-6	-	TRBJ1-4	TGTGCCAGCAGGGAGGAAAAACTGTTTTTT	CASREEKLFF
13	-	TRBV19	-	TRBJ2-3	TGTGCCAGTAGGGGTCTGTACACAGATACGCAGTATTTT	CASRGLYTDTQYF
15	-	TRBV7-2	TRBD2	TRBJ2-7	TGTGCCAGCAACCCTGACCAGGCTAGCGGCTACGAGCAGTACTTC	CASNPDQASGYEQYF
14	few	TRBV14	-	TRBJ2-2	TGTGCCAGCAGCCAAGATATGAACACCGGGGAGCTGTTTTTT	CASSQDMNTGELFF
15	few	TRBV7-7	-	TRBJ2-5	TGTGCTAGCAGCTTAACCCCGGACACCTTGGAGACCCAGTACTTC	CASSLTPDTLETQYF
13	-	TRBV10-3	-	TRBJ1-3	TGTGCCATTCATGACAGGAGAGGAAACACCATATATTTT	CAIHDRRGNTIYF
15	-	TRBV5-1	-	TRBJ2-7	TGCGCCAGCAGCTTGGAAGGAGCAAGGTCGGGCGAGCAGTACTTC	CASSLEGARSGEQYF
14	-	TRBV20-1	TRBD1	TRBJ1-5	TGCAGTGCTAGATACAGGGGATCGGGTCAGCCCCAGCATTTT	CSARYRGSGQPQHF
12	-	TRBV29-1	-	TRBJ1-2	TGCAGCGTTTTCGTCTCTAACTATGGCTGCACCTTC	CSVFVSNYGCTF
14	-	TRBV28	-	TRBJ2-5	TGTGCAAGCAGTTTTTCCACCCCATTTGTGACCCAGTACTTC	CASSFSTPFVTQYF
16	-	TRBV6-6	-	TRBJ1-1	TGTGCCAGCAGTTACTCCCTTAGTGGTGGGACCACTGAAGCTTTCTTT	CASSYSLSGGTTEAFF
15	-	TRBV4-3	-	TRBJ1-4	TGCGCCAGCGGCCAAGAGAGGGACACGAATGAAAAACTGTTTTTT	CASGQERDTNEKLFF
14	-	TRBV29-1	TRBD1	TRBJ1-3	TGCAGCGTTGGAACAGGGGTCGGAGGGAACACCATATATTTT	CSVGTGVGGNTIYF
15	few	TRBV7-9	-	TRBJ2-5	TGTGCCAGCAGCTTATTCCAGGGTGGTCAGGAGACCCAGTACTTC	CASSLFQGGQETQYF
15	-	TRBV7-9	TRBD1	TRBJ2-5	TGTGCCAGCAGCTTAGTGGACAGGCATGGAGAGACCCAGTACTTC	CASSLVDRHGETQYF
15	few	TRBV6-4	TRBD2	TRBJ2-3	TGTGCCAGCAGCCCTAGCGGGGGATCCACAGATACGCAGTATTTT	CASSPSGGSTDTQYF
16	-	TRBV12-3/TRBV12-4	-	TRBJ2-6	TGTGCCAGCAGTTCTCTTGAGTCAGCTGGGGCCAACGTCCTGACTTTC	CASSSLESAGANVLTF
12	few	TRBV11-2	-	TRBJ1-1	TGTGCCAGCAGCCGGGTCGGGATTGAAGCTTTCTTT	CASSRVGIEAFF
11	few	TRBV29-1	-	TRBJ2-2	TGCAGCGTTACGAACACCGGGGAGCTGTTTTTT	CSVTNTGELFF
19	few	TRBV29-1	TRBD2	TRBJ2-7	TGCAGCGTGGTGTTTCTCGGGACTAGCGGGACCGTAGCCGGTCACGAGCAGTACTTC	CSVVFLGTSGTVAGHEQYF